These T cell receptor beta chains were read from a single sample in a study of T cells in Graves' hyperthyroidism and ophthalmopathy. TCRdb re-called the multiplex PCR reads with MiXCR, one entry per CDR3 protein. The sample has roughly 580,000 distinct CDR3 sequences, approximately 44% seen once. The specimen was peripheral blood or thyroid tissue (not recorded which). These receptor sequences come from a woman between 18 and 29 years old with Graves' hyperthyroidism. Both conserved end residues are part of each CDR3. D genes are given only for firm matches. Clone sizes are given selectively: once, few, many, or a class where the clone is expanded.

clone_size: few
d_call: NA
v_call: TRBV7-2
j_call: TRBJ1-2
cdr3_nt: TGTGCCAGCAGCCCAGGTGTTTGGGAAACCTTC
cdr3_aa: CASSPGVWETF

clone_size: NA
d_call: NA
v_call: TRBV7-8
j_call: TRBJ1-2
cdr3_nt: TGTGCCAGCAGCTTAGGGGGTGGACGGGCAGTTAAAGGCTACACCTTC
cdr3_aa: CASSLGGGRAVKGYTF

clone_size: NA
d_call: TRBD1
v_call: TRBV6-6
j_call: TRBJ1-1
cdr3_nt: TGTGCCAGCAGTTACGGACAGGGTGGGGCTGAAGCTTTCTTT
cdr3_aa: CASSYGQGGAEAFF

clone_size: NA
d_call: NA
v_call: TRBV9
j_call: TRBJ2-3
cdr3_nt: TGTGCCAGCAGCTCAGCTCCGGTAGATACGCAGTATTTT
cdr3_aa: CASSSAPVDTQYF

clone_size: NA
d_call: TRBD1
v_call: TRBV25-1
j_call: TRBJ1-4
cdr3_nt: TGTGCCAGCAGTGAATTACTCCGGGGGACAGATGAAAAACTGTTTTTT
cdr3_aa: CASSELLRGTDEKLFF

clone_size: NA
d_call: TRBD1
v_call: TRBV7-8
j_call: TRBJ1-4
cdr3_nt: TGTGCCAGCAGCTTAAGTGTAGGGGGCCGTTATGAAAAACTGTTTTTT
cdr3_aa: CASSLSVGGRYEKLFF

clone_size: many
d_call: NA
v_call: TRBV29-1
j_call: TRBJ1-2
cdr3_nt: TGCAGCGTTCGAAGGTCAGGGGCGGAAAATGATGGCTACACCTTC
cdr3_aa: CSVRRSGAENDGYTF

clone_size: NA
d_call: NA
v_call: TRBV7-9
j_call: TRBJ2-6
cdr3_nt: TGCGCCAGCAGCCCGTTGGCGGTACCTGGGGCCAACGTCCTGACTTTC
cdr3_aa: CASSPLAVPGANVLTF

clone_size: NA
d_call: NA
v_call: TRBV6-1
j_call: TRBJ2-7
cdr3_nt: TGTGCCAGCAGCTGGATAAGCAGGGATAATTACGAGCAGTACTTC
cdr3_aa: CASSWISRDNYEQYF

clone_size: NA
d_call: NA
v_call: TRBV6-1
j_call: TRBJ1-5
cdr3_nt: TGTGCCAGCAGATGGACAAACCAGCCCCAGCATTTT
cdr3_aa: CASRWTNQPQHF

clone_size: NA
d_call: NA
v_call: TRBV20-1
j_call: TRBJ2-5
cdr3_nt: TGCAGTGCTAGAGATTTCGGGGGTATGGAGACCCAGTACTTC
cdr3_aa: CSARDFGGMETQYF

clone_size: few
d_call: TRBD1
v_call: TRBV10-2
j_call: TRBJ1-2
cdr3_nt: TGCGCCAGCAGTGCGGTAGCCGGGACAGGGGTCGACTACACCTTC
cdr3_aa: CASSAVAGTGVDYTF